This T cell receptor beta chain was profiled in a study of shared clonotypes between healthy human individuals. Study summary: CD4 naive and memory got three plates each, CD8 naive two, CD8 memory one.

A remark on this clone: The antigen remains unidentified.

Germline V gives CDR1 SGDLS, CDR2 YYNGEE. V was cut by 0 bases and J by 8 bases, with 17 bases left in between. The CDR3 is made up of 15 amino acids. Whole-study results and caveats: Compared with memory subsets, naive subsets generally had larger estimated richness. It was the non-shared clonotypes that had lower generation probabilities than clonotypes shared by all four donors.

Every subset had its genomic DNA shared out evenly among several immunoSEQ plates. Measured with immunoSEQ multiplex PCR; TCRdb has only the in-frame clones, and not every one. This table holds roughly 200,000 clones, approximately 61% found once. The chain couples TRBV9 to TRBJ1-1, with a weak D call TRBD1 (5 bases). Specimen: memory CD4+ T cells sorted from blood. The subset: CD45RA-negative fraction. The sequence came from a young man in good health. CDR3 sequence reads: CASSVESWGEAEAFF. As DNA, the CDR3 is TGTGCCAGCAGCGTAGAGTCTTGGGGGGAGGCGGAAGCTTTCTTT.